This record looks at one TCR beta chain sequence and its context. The data originate from a study of shared clonotypes between healthy human individuals. The CDR3 is made up of 11 amino acids. Germline CDR1 and CDR2: SGHVS and FQNEAQ. The ends were cut back, 7 bases at V and 7 bases at J, with 11 bases in the middle. Measured with immunoSEQ multiplex PCR; TCRdb has only the in-frame clones, and not every one. The sample lists approximately 2.3 million clones, approximately 95% occurring once. This TCR was sampled from a man in his late teens or twenties in good health. Some clones in this sample may be carry-over from other donors' samples. The sequenced sample was naive CD4+ T cells from PBMCs. As to subset: CD45RA+ positively selected. V and J are TRBV7-8 and TRBJ2-7; tentative D call: TRBD2 (6 bases). The CDR3 nucleotides are TGTGCCAGCAAGTCGGGGGTTGAGCAGTACTTC. Amino acids: CASKSGVEQYF.